This TCR beta chain stems from a study of CD8+CD57+ T cells in acquired aplastic anemia. This clonotype was seen at least ten times. Antigen unknown. Study-level points and caveats: Significant differences in CD8+ Simpson's diversity were not observed between patients and controls. Comparison of patients with controls identified roughly 27 shared CD8+ CDR3 sequences.

Patients picked for sequencing had shown CD8+CD57+ cell expansion detected by flow cytometry. Diagnosis of severe acquired aplastic anemia applied to all patients. TCR beta VDJ and CDR3 were profiled, and genomic DNA was the template. TCRdb independently ran MiXCR on the reads; one entry per CDR3 protein. The data hold about 200,000 distinct CDR3 sequences, with more than 55% observed a single time. Specimen: sorted CD4+, CD8+, or CD8+CD57+ T cells (not recorded which) from PBMCs. This clonotype originated in a human donor with aplastic anemia.

CDR3 sequence reads: CATSSDMGGATDSGTQYF. The CDR3 coding sequence is TGTGCCACCAGCAGTGATATGGGGGGGGCCACCGACTCGGGGACCCAGTACTTC. The chain carries TRBV15 and TRBJ2-5; perhaps TRBD2 as D (7 bases). The CDR3 totals 18 residues. The germline V gene has CDR1 LNHNV and CDR2 YYDKDF (reference sequence). Trimming took 3 bases from V and 7 from J, leaving 27 bases between them.